The T cell receptor (beta chain) described here comes from a study of CD8 T cells in acute hepatitis C reinfection. Study observations and caveats: TRBV04 and TRBV06 were preferentially used in all groups, not explained by naive pool overrepresentation. NS3-1073 specific repertoires were highly diverse across all groups. Exact CDR3 sharing with other epitopes was rare, possibly method-limited.

Documented time point: naive CD8 control sorted from an acute-time-point sample. Montreal Hepatitis C Cohort donors who inject drugs were seen every 3 months. Note on this clone: Its specificity is unknown.

Libraries were prepared by immunoSEQ multiplex PCR; TCRdb keeps only in-frame clonotypes and omits some of them. The sample has tens of thousands of clones; approximately 85% are singletons. CDR1 and CDR2 from the germline V gene are KGHSH and LQKENI. The ends were cut back, 0 bases at V and 0 bases at J, with 18 bases in the middle. This CDR3 is 18 amino acids long. The J gene is TRBJ2-7, the V gene TRBV18, with D unclear. The clonotype was recovered from a woman younger than 30 who spontaneously cleared hepatitis C infection. Sequenced sample: naive CD8+ T cells from PBMCs. The CDR3 bases are TGTGCCAGCTCACCACCTGGTATACAGTCCTTGGGCTCCTACGAGCAGTACTTC. This sequence encodes CASSPPGIQSLGSYEQYF.